The 3 T cell receptor beta chains listed next were all sequenced from one sample in a study of blood T cell repertoires in COVID-19. Generated by immunoSEQ multiplex PCR, the TCRdb table keeps only in-frame clones and is missing some. The sample includes about 140,000 clones, around 78% of them seen just once. The sequenced material came from peripheral blood. These TCRs come from a woman older than 75 with active or convalescent COVID-19.

The chain recombines TRBV7-3 with TRBJ2-5; TRBD2 agrees at 7 bases. The CDR3 extends over 14 amino acids. Germline V gene data show CDR1 as SGHTA and CDR2 as FQGTGA. Trimming took 2 bases from V and 2 from J; bases not matched to a gene: 2. The CDR3 here is CASSLSGGQETQYF. The CDR3 coding sequence is TGTGCCAGCAGCTTATCGGGGGGTCAAGAGACCCAGTACTTC.

This clone was seen a single time. The CDR3 region is CASSRQLVGYTF. The CDR3 nucleotides are TGTGCCAGCAGCCGACAGCTCGTCGGCTACACCTTC. The V and J genes are TRBV5-4 and TRBJ1-2; D is perhaps TRBD1 (5 bases). There are 12 residues in the CDR3. V was cut by 4 bases and J by 8 bases, with 12 bases left in between. Germline V gene sequence: CDR1 SGHNT, CDR2 YYREEE (reference sequence). Filled out from reference TRBV5-4 and TRBJ1-2, the complete variable domain reads ETGVTQSPTHLIKTRGQQVTLRCSSQSGHNTVSWYQQALGQGPQFIFQYYREEENGRGNFPPRFSGLQFPNYSSELNVNALELDDSALYLCASSRQLVGYTFGSGTRLTVV.

CDR3 residues: CASRGDSYNSPLHF. Here the CDR3 DNA reads TGTGCCAGCAGAGGGGACAGCTATAATTCACCCCTCCACTTT. The chain uses TRBV7-2 and TRBJ1-6; 7 bases match TRBD1. The V segment lost 6 bases and the J segment 3 bases; nucleotides outside the gene matches: 2. Germline CDR1 reads SGHTA; CDR2 reads FQGNSA. The CDR3 is 14 residues long.